The source of this T cell receptor (beta chain) is a study of blood T cell repertoires in COVID-19. Study in general: PBMCs, B-cell-depleted T cells, or T cells provided the cDNA or gDNA that made up the material.

CDR1 is LNHNV and CDR2 is YYDKDF in the germline V gene (reference sequence). The CDR3 consists of 13 residues. The V end was cut by 0 bases, the J end by 4 bases, with 4 bases between. The repertoire was sequenced with immunoSEQ multiplex PCR; TCRdb's copy has only in-frame clones and lacks some. The repertoire has about 280,000 clones, around 84% of them found once; the top ten carry roughly 2.6%. Participants were aged about 18 to 100 years from about two dozen US areas. Assignment of participants to cohorts was predicated upon participant-reported clinical history. For recovered donors of Cohort 3, there were two negative PCRs, clearance, or symptom resolution.

The chain has TRBV15 and TRBJ1-5; the D is unclear. This clonotype was sampled from a woman in her forties or fifties who had recovered from COVID-19. The source material was PBMCs or T cells enriched from blood (not recorded which). In DNA form, the CDR3 reads TGTGCCACCAGCAGAGATCTGAATCAGCCCCAGCATTTT. Its translation: CATSRDLNQPQHF. The full variable domain, with the rest looked up from reference TRBV15 and TRBJ1-5, is DAMVIQNPRYQVTQFGKPVTLSCSQTLNHNVMYWYQQKSSQAPKLLFHYYDKDFNNEADTPDNFQSRRPNTSFCFLDIRSPGLGDTAMYLCATSRDLNQPQHFGDGTRLSIL.